This T cell receptor (beta chain) was recovered during a study of T cells in Graves' hyperthyroidism and ophthalmopathy. Study results and limitations: Peripheral blood also featured most of the thyroid clonotypes expanded above 0.001. Ophthalmopathy could be told apart from stable hyperthyroidism with a 13 V-J model.

Amplified TCR beta CDR3 regions came from RNA transcripts. The HTBI primer set served for first-round RT-PCR of the TCR CDR3. TCRdb re-derived calls from the multiplex PCR reads in MiXCR, one entry per CDR3 protein. The top ten hold around 28% of the sample, which has hundreds of thousands of distinct CDR3 sequences, 16% seen once. At least ten counts were recorded for this clonotype. Its antigen is unidentified. CDR1 is SGHRS, CDR2 YFSETQ, per germline. The CDR3 is 16 amino acids. Trimming cost V 4 bases and J 1 base, with 17 bases left between them. The chain carries TRBV5-1 and TRBJ1-1; D is perhaps TRBD1 (5 bases). The source of this sequence is a woman aged 18-35 years with Graves' ophthalmopathy. Sequenced sample: blood. The CDR3 sequence is CASSLRPREENTEAFF. The CDR3 coding sequence is TGCGCCAGCAGCCTACGACCCAGGGAAGAGAACACTGAAGCTTTCTTT. Variable domain in full (rest from reference TRBV5-1 and TRBJ1-1): KAGVTQTPRYLIKTRGQQVTLSCSPISGHRSVSWYQQTPGQGLQFLFEYFSETQRNKGNFPGRFSGRQFSNSRSEMNVSTLELGDSALYLCASSLRPREENTEAFFGQGTRLTVV.